This TCR beta chain was observed in a study of cytomegalovirus exposure and HLA in healthy donors. Germline CDR1 MNHNS, CDR2 SASEGT. The trim removed 6 bases at V and 5 bases at J, leaving 6 bases unmatched. This CDR3 comprises 14 residues. 60 Vbeta and 13 Jbeta primers were used in PCR. The data were produced by immunoSEQ multiplex PCR, yet TCRdb's version contains in-frame clones alone and is incomplete. This repertoire shows about 160,000 clones, 81% found once; its top ten account for roughly 13%. The receptor comes from a woman in her forties or fifties in good health and CMV-seronegative. Sequencing was carried out using PBMCs. The chain joins TRBV6-1 to TRBJ1-5, with 8 bases identical to TRBD1. The CDR3 DNA follows: TGTGCCAGCAGCCGACAGGGGCGCTATCAGCCCCAGCATTTT. It yields the protein CASSRQGRYQPQHF.